The 6 T cell receptor beta chains listed next were all sequenced from one sample in a study of shared clonotypes between healthy human individuals (TCRdb year 2020). The library was built by means of the immunoSEQ multiplex PCR assay. TCRdb retrieved this table from immuneACCESS and kept in-frame rearrangements only. Not all clones are present; in checked studies, unresolved V genes account for under half, and no reason is known for the remainder. For this sample there are about 770,000 clones; 55% to 80% appear just once. The leading ten clones occupy around 1.7% of the sample. Sequenced: memory CD4+ T cells sorted from blood. What this sample's cell subset or site label stands for: CD45RA-negative fraction. The receptors stem from a woman in her twenties or thirties in good health.

The genes are TRBV5-1 and TRBJ2-1; 10 positions agree with TRBD2. V dropped 4 bases and J dropped 8; count of bases not matched to a gene: 12. Germline-derived CDR1 and CDR2 are SGHRS and YFSETQ. This CDR3 has 16 amino acids. The CDR3 reads CASSPAGGPSRDEQFF. The CDR3 DNA reads as TGCGCCAGCAGCCCAGCGGGAGGGCCGAGTCGGGATGAGCAGTTCTTC.

The V gene is TRBV19, the J gene TRBJ1-5, with TRBD1 as a possible D gene (6 bases). V was shortened by 3 bases and J by 0 bases, with 9 bases between the two germline ends. This CDR3 spans 15 amino acids. Germline-derived CDR1 and CDR2 are LNHDA and SQIVND (reference sequence). In DNA form, the CDR3 reads TGTGCCAGTAGTATCCCGGACAGTAGCAATCAGCCCCAGCATTTT. It translates to CASSIPDSSNQPQHF.

This sequence joins TRBV25-1 and TRBJ1-6, with D possibly TRBD1 on 5 matching bases. V gave up 1 base and J gave up 10 bases, with 11 bases separating them. The CDR3 spans 14 residues. Germline CDR1 and CDR2: MGHDK and SYGVNS. CDR3: CASSESAGWSPLHF. The DNA of the CDR3 is TGTGCCAGCAGTGAATCGGCAGGGTGGTCACCCCTCCACTTT. The whole variable domain, remainder taken from reference TRBV25-1 and TRBJ1-6, is EADIYQTPRYLVIGTGKKITLECSQTMGHDKMYWYQQDPGMELHLIHYSYGVNSTEKGDLSSESTVSRIRTEHFPLTLESARPSHTSQYLCASSESAGWSPLHFGNGTRLTVT.

The chain is built from TRBV5-6 and TRBJ1-2, with 9 bases aligning to TRBD1. There are 14 residues in the CDR3. J lost 1 base, V lost 3 bases, and 1 base had no gene match. Germline values: CDR1 SGHDT, CDR2 YYEEEE. Written as DNA, the CDR3 is TGTGCCAGCAGCTCGGGACAGGGTAACTATGGCTACACCTTC. It codes for CASSSGQGNYGYTF.

This clone turned up a few times. The chain has TRBV7-9 and TRBJ1-4; D gene uncertain. The CDR3 consists of 12 residues. Germline V CDR1 and CDR2: SEHNR, FQNEAQ (reference sequence). Trimming took 2 bases from V and 7 from J, leaving 5 bases between them. The CDR3 DNA reads TGTGCCAGCAGCTTAATGGGTGAAAAACTGTTTTTT. Translated, it gives CASSLMGEKLFF. Full variable domain (remainder filled in from reference TRBV7-9 and TRBJ1-4): DTGVSQNPRHKITKRGQNVTFRCDPISEHNRLYWYRQTLGQGPEFLTYFQNEAQLEKSRLLSDRFSAERPKGSFSTLEIQRTEQGDSAMYLCASSLMGEKLFFGSGTQLSVL.

This clone was seen a single time. This clone may be a read error of a much larger clone one base away. Other DNA sequences in this sample translate to the same CDR3. V usage is TRBV7-2 and J usage is TRBJ2-5, with D hard to call. This CDR3 contains 11 residues. Germline lookup yields CDR1 SGHTA and CDR2 FQGNSA. V gave up 5 bases and J gave up 5 bases, with 6 bases separating them. The CDR3, as DNA: TGTGCCAGCAGCCCCGGGGAGACCCAGTACTTC. It yields the protein CASSPGETQYF.